This TCR beta chain appears in the sequencing data of a study of T cell responses to AZD1222 COVID-19 vaccine. Study findings and constraints: Increases in Spike-specific TCR breadth and depth were seen after two AZD1222 doses. At baseline, just 5 or 6 AZD1222 recipients tested seropositive.

The CDR3 runs to 12 residues. CDR1 is MNHEY and CDR2 is SVGAGI in the germline V gene. V lost 10 bases, J lost 5 bases, and 12 bases lay in between. TCRdb's copy holds only in-frame clones and misses some; the assay was immunoSEQ multiplex PCR. The sample has around 53,000 clones; around 85% are singletons. Turning to this clone: As yet, its antigen is unknown.

This rearrangement joins TRBV6-5 to TRBJ2-1, with D hard to call. The sample was peripheral blood, taken on day 0 of MenACWY control vaccination. The sequence came from an adult in good health. CDR3 nucleotide sequence: TGTGCCACCGCGCCGAGAAACAATGAGCAGTTCTTC. Translated: CATAPRNNEQFF.